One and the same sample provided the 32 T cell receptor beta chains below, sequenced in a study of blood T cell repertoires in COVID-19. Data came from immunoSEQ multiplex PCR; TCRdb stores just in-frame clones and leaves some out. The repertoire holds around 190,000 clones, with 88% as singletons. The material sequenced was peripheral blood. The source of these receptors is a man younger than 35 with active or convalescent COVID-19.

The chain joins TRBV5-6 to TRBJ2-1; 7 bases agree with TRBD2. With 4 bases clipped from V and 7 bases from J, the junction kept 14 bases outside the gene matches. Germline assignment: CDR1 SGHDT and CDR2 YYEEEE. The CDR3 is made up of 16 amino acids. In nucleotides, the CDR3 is TGTGCCAGCAGCATTAGGAAGGGCGGGGGTCTTAATGAGCAGTTCTTC. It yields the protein CASSIRKGGGLNEQFF.

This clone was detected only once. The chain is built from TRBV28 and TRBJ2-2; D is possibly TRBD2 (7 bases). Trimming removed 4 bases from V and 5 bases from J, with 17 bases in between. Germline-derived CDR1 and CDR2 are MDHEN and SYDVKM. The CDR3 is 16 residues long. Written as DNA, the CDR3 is TGTGCCAGCAGTTCCCTCTCCGGGGGGCTTACCGGGGAGCTGTTTTTT. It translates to CASSSLSGGLTGELFF.

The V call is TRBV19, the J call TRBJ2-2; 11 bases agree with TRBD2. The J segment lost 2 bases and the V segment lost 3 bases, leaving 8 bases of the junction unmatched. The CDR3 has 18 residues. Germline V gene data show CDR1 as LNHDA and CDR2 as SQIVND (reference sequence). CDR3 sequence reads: CASSINLAGGGNTGELFF. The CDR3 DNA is TGTGCCAGTAGTATCAACCTAGCGGGAGGAGGAAACACCGGGGAGCTGTTTTTT.

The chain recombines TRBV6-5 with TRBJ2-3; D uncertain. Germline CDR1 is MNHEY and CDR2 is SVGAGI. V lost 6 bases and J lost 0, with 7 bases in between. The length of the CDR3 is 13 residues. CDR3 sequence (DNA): TGTGCCAGCAGCCAAACTAGCACAGATACGCAGTATTTT. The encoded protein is CASSQTSTDTQYF.

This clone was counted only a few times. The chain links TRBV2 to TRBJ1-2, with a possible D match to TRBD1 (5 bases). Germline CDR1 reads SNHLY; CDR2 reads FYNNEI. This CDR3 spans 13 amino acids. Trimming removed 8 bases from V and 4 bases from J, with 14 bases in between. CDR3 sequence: CASGLGTLYGYTF. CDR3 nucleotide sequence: TGTGCCAGCGGGCTGGGGACTCTCTATGGCTACACCTTC.

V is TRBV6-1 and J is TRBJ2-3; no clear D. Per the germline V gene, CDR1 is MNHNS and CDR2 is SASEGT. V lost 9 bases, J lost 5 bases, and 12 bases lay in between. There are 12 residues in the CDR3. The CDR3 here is CASLFSGDTQYF. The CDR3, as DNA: TGTGCCAGTCTTTTCTCGGGAGATACGCAGTATTTT.

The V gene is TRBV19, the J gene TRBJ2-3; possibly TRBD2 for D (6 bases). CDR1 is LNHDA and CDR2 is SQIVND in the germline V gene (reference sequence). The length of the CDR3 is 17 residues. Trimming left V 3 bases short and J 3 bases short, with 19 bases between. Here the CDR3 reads CASSIGLASRVTDTQYF. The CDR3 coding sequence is TGTGCCAGTAGTATTGGCCTAGCGTCGAGGGTTACAGATACGCAGTATTTT.

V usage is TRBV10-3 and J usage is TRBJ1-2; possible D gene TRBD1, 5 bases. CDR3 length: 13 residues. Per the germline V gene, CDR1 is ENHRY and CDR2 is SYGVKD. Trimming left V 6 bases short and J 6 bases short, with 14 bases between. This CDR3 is CAISGGLKDGYTF. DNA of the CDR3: TGTGCCATCAGCGGGGGGTTAAAGGATGGCTACACCTTC.

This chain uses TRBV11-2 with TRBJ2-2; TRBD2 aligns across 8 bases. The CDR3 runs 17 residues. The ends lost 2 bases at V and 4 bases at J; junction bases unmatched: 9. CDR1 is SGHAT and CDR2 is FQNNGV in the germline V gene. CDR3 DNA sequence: TGTGCCAGCAGCTTATCGAACGGGGGGGCGATCACCGGGGAGCTGTTTTTT. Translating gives CASSLSNGGAITGELFF.

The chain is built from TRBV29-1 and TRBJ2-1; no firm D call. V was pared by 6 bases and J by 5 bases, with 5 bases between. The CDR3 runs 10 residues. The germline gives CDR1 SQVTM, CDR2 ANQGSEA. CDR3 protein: CSVFNNEQFF. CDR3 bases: TGCAGCGTGTTTAACAATGAGCAGTTCTTC.

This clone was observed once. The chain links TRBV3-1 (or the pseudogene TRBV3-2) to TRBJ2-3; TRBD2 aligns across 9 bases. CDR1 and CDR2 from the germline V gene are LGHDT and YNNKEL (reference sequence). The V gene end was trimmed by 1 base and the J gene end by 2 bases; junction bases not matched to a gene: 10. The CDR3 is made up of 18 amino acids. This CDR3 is CASSQVAGGHSYTDTQYF. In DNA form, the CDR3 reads TGTGCCAGCAGCCAAGTCGCGGGGGGGCACTCCTACACAGATACGCAGTATTTT.

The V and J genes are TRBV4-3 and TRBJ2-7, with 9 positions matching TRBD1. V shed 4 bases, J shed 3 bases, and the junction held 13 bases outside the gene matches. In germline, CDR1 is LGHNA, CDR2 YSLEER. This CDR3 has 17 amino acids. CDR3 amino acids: CASSPSITRDRVYEQYF. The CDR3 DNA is TGCGCCAGCAGCCCCTCGATTACCCGGGACAGGGTCTACGAGCAGTACTTC.

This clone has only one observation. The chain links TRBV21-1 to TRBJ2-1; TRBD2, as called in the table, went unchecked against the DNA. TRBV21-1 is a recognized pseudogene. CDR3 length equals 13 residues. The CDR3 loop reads CASSLLDCNEQFF. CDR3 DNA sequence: TGTGCCAGCAGCCTTCTAGATTGCAATGAGCAGTTCTTC.

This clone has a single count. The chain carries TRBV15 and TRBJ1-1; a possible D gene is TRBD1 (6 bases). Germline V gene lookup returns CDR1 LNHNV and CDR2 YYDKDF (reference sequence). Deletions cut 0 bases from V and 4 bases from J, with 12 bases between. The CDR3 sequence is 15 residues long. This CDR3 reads CATSRDGGGSTEAFF. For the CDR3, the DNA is TGTGCCACCAGCAGAGACGGGGGGGGCTCCACTGAAGCTTTCTTT.

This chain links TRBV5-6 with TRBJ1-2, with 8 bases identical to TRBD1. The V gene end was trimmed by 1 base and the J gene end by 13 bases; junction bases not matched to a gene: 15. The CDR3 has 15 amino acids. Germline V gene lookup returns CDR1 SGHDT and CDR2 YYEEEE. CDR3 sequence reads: CASSLSMGTGLIGTF. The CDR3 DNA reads TGTGCCAGCAGCTTGAGTATGGGGACAGGTTTAATTGGCACCTTC.

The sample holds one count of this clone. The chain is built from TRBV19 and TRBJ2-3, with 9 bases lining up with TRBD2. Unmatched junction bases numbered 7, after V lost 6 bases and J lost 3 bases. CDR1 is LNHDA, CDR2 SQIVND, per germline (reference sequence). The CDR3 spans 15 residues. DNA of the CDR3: TGTGCCAGTAGAATGATAGCGGGAGAAACAGATACGCAGTATTTT. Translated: CASRMIAGETDTQYF.

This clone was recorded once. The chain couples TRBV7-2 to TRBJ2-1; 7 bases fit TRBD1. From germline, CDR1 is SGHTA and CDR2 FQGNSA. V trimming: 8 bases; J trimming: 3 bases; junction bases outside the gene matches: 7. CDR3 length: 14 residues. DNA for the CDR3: TGTGCCAGCCACAGGGGTTTGAACTACAATGAGCAGTTCTTC. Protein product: CASHRGLNYNEQFF.

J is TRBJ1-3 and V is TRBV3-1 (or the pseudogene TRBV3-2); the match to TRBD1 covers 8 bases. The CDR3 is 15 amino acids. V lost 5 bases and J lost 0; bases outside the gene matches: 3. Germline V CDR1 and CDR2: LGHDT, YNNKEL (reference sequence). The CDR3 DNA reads TGTGCCAGCAGCGACACAGGGGGCTCTGGAAACACCATATATTTT. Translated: CASSDTGGSGNTIYF.

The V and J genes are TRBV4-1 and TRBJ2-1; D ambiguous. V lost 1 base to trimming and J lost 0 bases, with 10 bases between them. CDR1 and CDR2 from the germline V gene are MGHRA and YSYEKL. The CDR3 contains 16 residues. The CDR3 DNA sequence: TGCGCCAGCAGCCAAGGACGGAGAAGCTCCTACAATGAGCAGTTCTTC. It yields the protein CASSQGRRSSYNEQFF.

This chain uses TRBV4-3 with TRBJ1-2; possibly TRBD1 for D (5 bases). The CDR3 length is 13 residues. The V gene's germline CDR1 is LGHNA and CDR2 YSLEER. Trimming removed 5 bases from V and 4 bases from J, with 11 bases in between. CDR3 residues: CASSSGGTYGYTF. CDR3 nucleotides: TGCGCCAGCAGCTCCGGCGGGACCTATGGCTACACCTTC.

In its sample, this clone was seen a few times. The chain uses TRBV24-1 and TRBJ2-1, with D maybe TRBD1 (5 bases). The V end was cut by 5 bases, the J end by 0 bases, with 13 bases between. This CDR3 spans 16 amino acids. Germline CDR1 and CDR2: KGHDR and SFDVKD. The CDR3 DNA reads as TGTGCCACCAGTGTTAATGGGCAGGGCTCCTACAATGAGCAGTTCTTC. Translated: CATSVNGQGSYNEQFF.

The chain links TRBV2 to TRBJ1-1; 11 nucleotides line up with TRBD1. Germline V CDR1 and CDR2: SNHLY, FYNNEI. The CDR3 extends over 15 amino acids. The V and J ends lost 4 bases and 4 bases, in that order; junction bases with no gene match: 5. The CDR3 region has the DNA TGTGCCAGCAGTGGGACAGGGGGCTCGGGCACTGAAGCTTTCTTT. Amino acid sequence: CASSGTGGSGTEAFF.

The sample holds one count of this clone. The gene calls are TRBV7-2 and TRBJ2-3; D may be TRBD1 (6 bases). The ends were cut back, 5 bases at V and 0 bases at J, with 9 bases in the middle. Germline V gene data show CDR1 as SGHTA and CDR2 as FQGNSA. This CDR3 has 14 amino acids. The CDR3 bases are TGTGCCAGCAGCCAGGGACACAGCACAGATACGCAGTATTTT. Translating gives CASSQGHSTDTQYF.

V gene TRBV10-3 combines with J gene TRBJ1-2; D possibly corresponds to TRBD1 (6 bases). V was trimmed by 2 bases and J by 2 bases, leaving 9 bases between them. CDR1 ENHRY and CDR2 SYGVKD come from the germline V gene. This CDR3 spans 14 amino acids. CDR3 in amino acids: CAISEETGNYGYTF. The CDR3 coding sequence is TGTGCCATCAGTGAGGAAACAGGGAACTATGGCTACACCTTC.

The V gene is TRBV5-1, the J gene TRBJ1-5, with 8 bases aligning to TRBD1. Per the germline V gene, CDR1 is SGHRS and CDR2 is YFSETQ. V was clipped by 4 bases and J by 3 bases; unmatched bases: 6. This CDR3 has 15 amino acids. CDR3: CASSQTTGVNQPQHF. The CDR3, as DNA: TGCGCCAGCAGCCAGACGACAGGGGTCAATCAGCCCCAGCATTTT.

CDR3 loop: CASSQEMRQGTDTQYF. In DNA, the CDR3 is TGCGCCAGCAGCCAAGAAATGAGGCAAGGCACAGATACGCAGTATTTT. The chain combines TRBV4-1 with TRBJ2-3, with D unclear. V was cut by 0 bases and J by 1 base, with 11 bases left in between. CDR3 length: 16 amino acids. CDR1 is MGHRA and CDR2 is YSYEKL in the germline V gene.

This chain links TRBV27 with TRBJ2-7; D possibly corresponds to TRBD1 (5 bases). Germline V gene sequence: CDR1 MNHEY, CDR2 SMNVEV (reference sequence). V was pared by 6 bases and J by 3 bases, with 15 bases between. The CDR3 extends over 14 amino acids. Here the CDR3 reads CASRLGRNLYEQYF. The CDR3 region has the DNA TGTGCCAGCAGATTGGGGCGGAATCTCTACGAGCAGTACTTC.

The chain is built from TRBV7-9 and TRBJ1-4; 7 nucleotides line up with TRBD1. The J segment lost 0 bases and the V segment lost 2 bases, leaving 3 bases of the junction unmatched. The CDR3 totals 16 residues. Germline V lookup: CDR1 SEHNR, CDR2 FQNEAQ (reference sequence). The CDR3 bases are TGTGCCAGCAGCTTAACAGGGGCCTCAACTAATGAAAAACTGTTTTTT. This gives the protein CASSLTGASTNEKLFF.

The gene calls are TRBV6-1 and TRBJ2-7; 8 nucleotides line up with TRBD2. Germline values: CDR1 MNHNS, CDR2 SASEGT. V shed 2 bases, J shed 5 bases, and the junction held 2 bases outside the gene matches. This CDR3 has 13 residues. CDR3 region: CASSEPRGDEQYF. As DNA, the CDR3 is TGTGCCAGCAGTGAACCGCGGGGGGACGAGCAGTACTTC.

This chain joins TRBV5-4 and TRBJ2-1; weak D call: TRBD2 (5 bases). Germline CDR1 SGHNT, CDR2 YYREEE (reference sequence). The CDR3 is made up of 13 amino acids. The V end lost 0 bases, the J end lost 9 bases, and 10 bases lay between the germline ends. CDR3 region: CASSLESSSEQFF. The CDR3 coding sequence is TGTGCCAGCAGCTTGGAGTCTAGCTCTGAGCAGTTCTTC.

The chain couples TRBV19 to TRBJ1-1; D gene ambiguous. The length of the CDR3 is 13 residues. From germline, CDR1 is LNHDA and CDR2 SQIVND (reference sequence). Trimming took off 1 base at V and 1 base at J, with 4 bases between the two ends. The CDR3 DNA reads TGTGCCAGTAGTATAGGTCGGAACACTGAAGCTTTCTTT. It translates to CASSIGRNTEAFF.

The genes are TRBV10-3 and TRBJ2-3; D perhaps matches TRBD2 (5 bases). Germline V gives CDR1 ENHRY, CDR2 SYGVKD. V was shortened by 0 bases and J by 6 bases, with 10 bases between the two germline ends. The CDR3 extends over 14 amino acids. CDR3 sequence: CAISESEAEDTQYF. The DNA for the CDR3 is TGTGCCATCAGTGAGTCGGAGGCGGAGGATACGCAGTATTTT.